This TCR beta chain originates from a study of cytomegalovirus exposure and HLA in healthy donors. Study-level information: Inside one of the first data releases sat around 85 million unique TCRs taken from HLA-typed donors.

Broader study findings: A later analysis linked a missense variant in DCLRE1C to the trimming of TCR beta V and J genes.

60 Vbeta and 13 Jbeta primers were used in PCR. Some clones are missing from TCRdb's copy, which holds only in-frame ones; the method was immunoSEQ multiplex PCR. This sample contains 200,000 or so clones. The CDR3 sequence is 14 residues long. V trimming: 6 bases; J trimming: 4 bases; junction bases outside the gene matches: 7. In germline, CDR1 is MDHEN, CDR2 SYDVKM. A word on this clone: Antigen specificity is unknown.

Donors in the study were healthy people who gave bone marrow. The sample taken for sequencing was PBMCs. The TCR was taken from a girl aged 2 to 9 in good health and CMV-seropositive. The rearrangement uses TRBV28 and TRBJ2-7; 9 bases are shared with TRBD1. In DNA form, the CDR3 reads TGTGCCAGCAGCTCCGGGACAGGGAAGTACGAGCAGTACTTC. Its translation is CASSSGTGKYEQYF.